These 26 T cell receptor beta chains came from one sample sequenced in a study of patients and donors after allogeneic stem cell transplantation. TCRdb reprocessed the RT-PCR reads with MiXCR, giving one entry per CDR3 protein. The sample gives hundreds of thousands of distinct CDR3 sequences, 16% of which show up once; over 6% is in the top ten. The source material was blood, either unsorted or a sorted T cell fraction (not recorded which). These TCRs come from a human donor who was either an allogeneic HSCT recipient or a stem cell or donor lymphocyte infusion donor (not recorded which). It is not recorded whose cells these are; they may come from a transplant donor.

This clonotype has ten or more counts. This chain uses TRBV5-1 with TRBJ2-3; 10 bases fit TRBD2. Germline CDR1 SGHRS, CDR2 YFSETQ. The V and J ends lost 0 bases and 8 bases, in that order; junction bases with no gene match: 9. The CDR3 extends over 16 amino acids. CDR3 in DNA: TGCGCCAGCAGCTTGGAGCCAGCGGGAGGGCTGGGTACGCAGTATTTT. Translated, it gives CASSLEPAGGLGTQYF.

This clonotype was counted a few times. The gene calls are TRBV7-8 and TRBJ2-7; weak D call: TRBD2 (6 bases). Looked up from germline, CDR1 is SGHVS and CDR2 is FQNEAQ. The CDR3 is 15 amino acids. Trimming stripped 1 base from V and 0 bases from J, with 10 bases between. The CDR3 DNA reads TGTGCCAGCAGCTTAGTTGAGACTAGCTCCTACGAGCAGTACTTC. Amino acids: CASSLVETSSYEQYF.

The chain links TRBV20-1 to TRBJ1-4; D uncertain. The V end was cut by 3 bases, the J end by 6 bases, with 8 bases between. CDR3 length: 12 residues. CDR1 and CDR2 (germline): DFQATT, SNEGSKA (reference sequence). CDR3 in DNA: TGCAGTGCTAGGGGCGACGATGAAAAACTGTTTTTT. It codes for CSARGDDEKLFF.

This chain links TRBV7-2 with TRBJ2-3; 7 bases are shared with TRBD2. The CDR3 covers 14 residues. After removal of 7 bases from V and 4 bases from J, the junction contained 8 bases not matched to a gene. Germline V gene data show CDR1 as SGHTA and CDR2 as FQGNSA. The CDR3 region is CASTRTSLADTQYF. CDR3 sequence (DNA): TGTGCCAGCACCCGGACTAGTCTCGCAGATACGCAGTATTTT.

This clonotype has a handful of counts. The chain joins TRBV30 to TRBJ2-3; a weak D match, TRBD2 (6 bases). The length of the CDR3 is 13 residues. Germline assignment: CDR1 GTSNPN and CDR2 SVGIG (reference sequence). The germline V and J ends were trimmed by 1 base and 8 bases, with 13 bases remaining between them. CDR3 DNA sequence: TGTGCCTGGAGTGAGTGGGAGGTAACTACGCAGTATTTT. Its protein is CAWSEWEVTTQYF.

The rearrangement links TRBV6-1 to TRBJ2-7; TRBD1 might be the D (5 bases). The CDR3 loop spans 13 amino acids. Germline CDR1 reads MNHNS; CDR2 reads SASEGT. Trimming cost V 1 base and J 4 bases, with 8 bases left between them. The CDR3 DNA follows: TGTGCCAGCAGTGAAGAGGCAGGGTACGAGCAGTACTTC. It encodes CASSEEAGYEQYF.

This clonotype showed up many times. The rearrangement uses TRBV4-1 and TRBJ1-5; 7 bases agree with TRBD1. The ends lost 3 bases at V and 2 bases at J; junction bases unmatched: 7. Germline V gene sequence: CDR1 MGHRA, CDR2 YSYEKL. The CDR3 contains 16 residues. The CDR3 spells CASSHATGEGNQPQHF. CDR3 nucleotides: TGCGCCAGCAGCCACGCAACAGGGGAGGGCAATCAGCCCCAGCATTTT.

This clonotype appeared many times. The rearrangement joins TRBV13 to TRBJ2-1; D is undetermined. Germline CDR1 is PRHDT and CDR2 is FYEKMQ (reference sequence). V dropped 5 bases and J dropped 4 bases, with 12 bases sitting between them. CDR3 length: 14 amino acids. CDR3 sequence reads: CASSIKTEYNEQFF. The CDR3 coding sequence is TGTGCCAGCAGCATAAAGACGGAGTACAATGAGCAGTTCTTC.

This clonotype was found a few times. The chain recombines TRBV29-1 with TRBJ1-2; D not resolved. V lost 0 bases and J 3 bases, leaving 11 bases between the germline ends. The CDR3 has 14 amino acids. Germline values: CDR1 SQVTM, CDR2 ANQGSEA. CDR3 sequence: CSVEDTRHYYGYTF. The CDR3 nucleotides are TGCAGCGTTGAAGACACCAGACATTACTATGGCTACACCTTC.

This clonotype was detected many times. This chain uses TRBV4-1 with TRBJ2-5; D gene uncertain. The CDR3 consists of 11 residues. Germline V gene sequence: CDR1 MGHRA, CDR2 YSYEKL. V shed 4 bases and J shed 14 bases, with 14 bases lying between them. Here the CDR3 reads CASSLGFQKYF. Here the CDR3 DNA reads TGCGCCAGCAGCCTCGGTTTTCAAAAATACTTC.

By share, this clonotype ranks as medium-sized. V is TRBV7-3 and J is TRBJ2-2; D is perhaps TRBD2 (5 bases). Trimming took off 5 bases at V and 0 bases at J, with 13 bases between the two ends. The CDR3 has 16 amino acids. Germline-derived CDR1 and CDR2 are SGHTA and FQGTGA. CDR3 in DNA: TGTGCCAGCAGCCCCCGGGGAGCCTCGAACACCGGGGAGCTGTTTTTT. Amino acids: CASSPRGASNTGELFF.

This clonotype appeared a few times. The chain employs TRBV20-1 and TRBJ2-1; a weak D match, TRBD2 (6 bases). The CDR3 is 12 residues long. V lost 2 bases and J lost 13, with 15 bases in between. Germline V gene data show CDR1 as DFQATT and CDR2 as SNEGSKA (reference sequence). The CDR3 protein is CSARPGAGTQFF. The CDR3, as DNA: TGCAGTGCTAGACCGGGAGCAGGTACTCAGTTCTTC.

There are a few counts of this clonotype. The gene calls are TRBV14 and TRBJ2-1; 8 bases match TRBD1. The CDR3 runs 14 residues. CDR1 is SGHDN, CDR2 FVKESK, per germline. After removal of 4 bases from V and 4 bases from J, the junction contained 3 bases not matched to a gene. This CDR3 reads CASSRQGAYNEQFF. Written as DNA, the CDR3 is TGTGCCAGCAGCCGGCAGGGGGCTTACAATGAGCAGTTCTTC.

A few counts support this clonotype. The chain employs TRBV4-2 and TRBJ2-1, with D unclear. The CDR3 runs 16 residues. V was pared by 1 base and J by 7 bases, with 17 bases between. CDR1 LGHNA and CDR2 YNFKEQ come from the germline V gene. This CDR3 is CASSQVWSRGSNEQFF. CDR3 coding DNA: TGTGCCAGCAGCCAAGTTTGGTCCAGAGGCTCTAATGAGCAGTTCTTC.

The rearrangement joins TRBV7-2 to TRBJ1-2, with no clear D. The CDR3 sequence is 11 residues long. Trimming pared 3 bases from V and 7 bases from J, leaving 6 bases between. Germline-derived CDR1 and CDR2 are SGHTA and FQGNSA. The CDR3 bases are TGTGCCAGCAGCTTGCGTAGTGGCTACACCTTC. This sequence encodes CASSLRSGYTF.

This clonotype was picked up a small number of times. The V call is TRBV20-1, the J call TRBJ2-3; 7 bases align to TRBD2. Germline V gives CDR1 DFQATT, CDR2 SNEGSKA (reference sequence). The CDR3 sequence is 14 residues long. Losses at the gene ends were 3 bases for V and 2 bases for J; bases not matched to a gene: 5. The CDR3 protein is CSARSLADTDTQYF. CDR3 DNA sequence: TGCAGTGCTAGGTCCCTAGCGGACACAGATACGCAGTATTTT.

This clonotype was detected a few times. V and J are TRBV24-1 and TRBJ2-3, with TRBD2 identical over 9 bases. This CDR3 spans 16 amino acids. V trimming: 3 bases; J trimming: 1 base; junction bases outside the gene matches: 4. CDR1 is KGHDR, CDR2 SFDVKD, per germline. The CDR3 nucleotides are TGTGCCACCAGTGATCTTCCTAGCGGGGGCACAGATACGCAGTATTTT. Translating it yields CATSDLPSGGTDTQYF.

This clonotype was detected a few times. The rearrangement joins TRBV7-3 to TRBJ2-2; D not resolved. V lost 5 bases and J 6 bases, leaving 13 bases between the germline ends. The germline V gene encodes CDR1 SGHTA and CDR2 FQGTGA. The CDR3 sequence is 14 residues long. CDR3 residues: CASSPHFASGELFF. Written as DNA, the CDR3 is TGTGCCAGCAGCCCCCACTTTGCGTCCGGGGAGCTGTTTTTT.

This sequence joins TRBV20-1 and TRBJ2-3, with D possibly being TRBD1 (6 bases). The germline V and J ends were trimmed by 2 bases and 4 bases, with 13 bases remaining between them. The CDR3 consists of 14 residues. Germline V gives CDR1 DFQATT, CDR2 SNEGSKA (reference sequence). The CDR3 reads CSARPDRRPDTQYF. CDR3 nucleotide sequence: TGCAGTGCTAGACCAGACAGGAGGCCAGATACGCAGTATTTT.

The CDR3 is CAISELSLRNYGYTF. The CDR3 region has the DNA TGTGCCATCAGTGAGTTGAGCCTAAGGAACTATGGCTACACCTTC. This chain links TRBV10-3 with TRBJ1-2; D not certain. CDR1 and CDR2 from the germline V gene are ENHRY and SYGVKD. V was cut by 1 base and J by 2 bases, with 11 bases left in between. This CDR3 contains 15 residues.

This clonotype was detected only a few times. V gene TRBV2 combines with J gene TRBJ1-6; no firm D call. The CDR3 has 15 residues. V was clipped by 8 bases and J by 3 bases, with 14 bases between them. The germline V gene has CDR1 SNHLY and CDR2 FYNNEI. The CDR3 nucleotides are TGTGCCAGCCGGAAGGGTCGGGGCTATAATTCACCCCTCCACTTT. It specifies CASRKGRGYNSPLHF.

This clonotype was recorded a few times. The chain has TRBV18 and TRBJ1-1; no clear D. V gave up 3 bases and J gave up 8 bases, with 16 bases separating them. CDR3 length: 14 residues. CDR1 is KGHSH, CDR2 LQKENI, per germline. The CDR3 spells CASSPPDGGGEAFF. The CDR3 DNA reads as TGTGCCAGCTCACCCCCAGACGGAGGTGGAGAAGCTTTCTTT.

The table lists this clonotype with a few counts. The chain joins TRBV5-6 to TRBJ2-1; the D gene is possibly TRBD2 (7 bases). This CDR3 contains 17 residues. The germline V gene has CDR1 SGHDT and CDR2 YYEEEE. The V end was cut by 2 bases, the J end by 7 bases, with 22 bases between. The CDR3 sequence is CASSFYPGTKGGNEQFF. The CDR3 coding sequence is TGTGCCAGCAGCTTTTACCCTGGGACTAAAGGGGGGAATGAGCAGTTCTTC.

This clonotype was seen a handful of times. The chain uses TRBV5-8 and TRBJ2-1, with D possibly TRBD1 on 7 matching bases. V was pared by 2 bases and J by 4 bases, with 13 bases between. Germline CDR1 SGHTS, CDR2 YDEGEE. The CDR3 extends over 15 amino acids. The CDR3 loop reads CASSFQGGDYNEQFF. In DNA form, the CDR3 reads TGTGCCAGCAGCTTTCAGGGGGGCGATTACAATGAGCAGTTCTTC.

The CDR3 bases are TGCGCCAGCAGCCCGGTCCCGGGACAGGGCAGCTCCTATAATTCACCCCTCCACTTT. Translating gives CASSPVPGQGSSYNSPLHF. The J gene is TRBJ1-6, the V gene TRBV4-1, with 9 bases matching TRBD1. Looked up from germline, CDR1 is MGHRA and CDR2 is YSYEKL. The junction had 10 bases not matched to a gene; V was cut back by 4 bases and J by 0 bases. The CDR3 extends over 19 amino acids.

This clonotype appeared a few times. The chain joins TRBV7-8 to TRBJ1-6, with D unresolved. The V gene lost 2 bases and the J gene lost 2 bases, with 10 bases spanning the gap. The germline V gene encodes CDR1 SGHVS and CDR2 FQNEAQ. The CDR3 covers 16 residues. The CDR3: CASSLLGVAYNSPLHF. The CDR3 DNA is TGTGCCAGCAGCTTACTCGGGGTGGCCTATAATTCACCCCTCCACTTT.